The 25 T cell receptor beta chains given below trace back to one sample, sequenced in a study of blood T cell repertoires in COVID-19. Sequencing used immunoSEQ multiplex PCR; TCRdb keeps in-frame clones, though not all of them. This table holds over 150,000 clones, approximately 80% found once. The source material was peripheral blood. The source is a woman aged 55 to 70 with acute or convalescent COVID-19.

The chain combines TRBV7-2 with TRBJ1-3, with a tentative D call TRBD1 (5 bases). CDR1 is SGHTA, CDR2 FQGNSA, per germline. The CDR3 is 15 residues long. V lost 1 base, J lost 0 bases, and 7 bases lay in between. The CDR3, as DNA: TGTGCCAGCAGCTTAGGCGGGGGCTCTGGAAACACCATATATTTT. The encoded protein is CASSLGGGSGNTIYF.

This clone was counted once. The chain carries TRBV4-1 and TRBJ1-1, with TRBD1 matching 7 bases. This CDR3 has 16 residues. V shed 4 bases, J shed 5 bases, and the junction held 13 bases outside the gene matches. From germline, CDR1 is MGHRA and CDR2 YSYEKL. CDR3 DNA: TGCGCCAGCAGCCCCCCGGCGGACAGGTGGCGGACTGAAGCTTTCTTT. This encodes CASSPPADRWRTEAFF.

This chain uses TRBV28 with TRBJ1-1; D possibly corresponds to TRBD1 (6 bases). The CDR3 contains 13 residues. From germline, CDR1 is MDHEN and CDR2 SYDVKM. V lost 5 bases and J 1 base, leaving 8 bases between the germline ends. The CDR3 DNA is TGTGCCAGCAGTATCAGGGGGAACACTGAAGCTTTCTTT. This encodes CASSIRGNTEAFF.

The J gene is TRBJ1-5, the V gene TRBV27; 9 nucleotides agree with TRBD1. CDR3 length: 17 amino acids. With V trimmed by 4 bases and J by 1 base, 8 bases remained unmatched. Germline V gene sequence: CDR1 MNHEY, CDR2 SMNVEV (reference sequence). CDR3 sequence (DNA): TGTGCCAGCAGTTCGCCACGGACAGGGGCAAGCAATCAGCCCCAGCATTTT. Protein: CASSSPRTGASNQPQHF.

This sequence joins TRBV6-5 and TRBJ1-1; D is perhaps TRBD1 (5 bases). The CDR3 extends over 13 amino acids. Germline V gene lookup returns CDR1 MNHEY and CDR2 SVGAGI. The V and J ends lost 3 bases and 1 base respectively, with 6 bases between them. The CDR3 loop is CASSYQGNTEAFF. CDR3 in DNA: TGTGCCAGCAGTTATCAGGGGAACACTGAAGCTTTCTTT.

This clone was observed a handful of times. This chain links TRBV2 with TRBJ1-1; 8 nucleotides agree with TRBD1. CDR3 length: 14 residues. Germline V lookup: CDR1 SNHLY, CDR2 FYNNEI. Trimming at V came to 4 bases and at J to 0 bases, leaving 1 base not matched to a gene. The CDR3 protein is CASSGQGLNTEAFF. The CDR3 region has the DNA TGTGCCAGCAGTGGACAGGGGCTGAACACTGAAGCTTTCTTT. The variable domain in full, completed from reference TRBV2 and TRBJ1-1, reads EPEVTQTPSHQVTQMGQEVILRCVPISNHLYFYWYRQILGQKVEFLVSFYNNEISEKSEIFDDQFSVERPDGSNFTLKIRSTKLEDSAMYFCASSGQGLNTEAFFGQGTRLTVV.

This clone was seen a single time. The chain recombines TRBV19 with TRBJ1-2; TRBD1 matches at 7 bases. The CDR3 extends over 12 amino acids. Per germline, CDR1 LNHDA and CDR2 SQIVND (reference sequence). Losses at the gene ends were 4 bases for V and 7 bases for J; bases not matched to a gene: 3. The CDR3 nucleotides read TGTGCCAGTAGTAGACAGGGAGGTGGCTACACCTTC. Translation: CASSRQGGGYTF.

V is TRBV7-9 and J is TRBJ2-3; 10 bases align to TRBD2. CDR1 and CDR2 from the germline V gene are SEHNR and FQNEAQ (reference sequence). V was pared by 1 base and J by 3 bases, with 10 bases of the junction left unmatched. The CDR3 contains 18 residues. CDR3 loop: CASSLGTIAGGVTDTQYF. CDR3 DNA sequence: TGTGCCAGCAGCTTAGGGACGATAGCGGGGGGAGTGACAGATACGCAGTATTTT.

This clone came up a few times. The rearrangement joins TRBV10-3 to TRBJ2-3; 8 nucleotides line up with TRBD2. Per germline, CDR1 ENHRY and CDR2 SYGVKD. V shed 7 bases, J shed 4 bases, and the junction held 4 bases outside the gene matches. The CDR3 is made up of 13 amino acids. In DNA, the CDR3 is TGTGCCATCACCGGGGGGGTCGCAGATACGCAGTATTTT. Translated, it gives CAITGGVADTQYF.

The V gene is TRBV7-9, the J gene TRBJ1-2; tentatively, D is TRBD1 (5 bases). Between the trimmed V and J ends, which lost 1 base and 1 base, there was a span of 7 bases. Germline V CDR1 and CDR2: SEHNR, FQNEAQ (reference sequence). CDR3 length: 14 residues. The CDR3 protein is CASSLGGVNYGYTF. The DNA for the CDR3 is TGTGCCAGCAGCTTAGGGGGGGTTAACTATGGCTACACCTTC. The whole variable domain, remainder taken from reference TRBV7-9 and TRBJ1-2, is DTGVSQNPRHKITKRGQNVTFRCDPISEHNRLYWYRQTLGQGPEFLTYFQNEAQLEKSRLLSDRFSAERPKGSFSTLEIQRTEQGDSAMYLCASSLGGVNYGYTFGSGTRLTVV.

This sequence joins TRBV18 and TRBJ1-1; D is unclear. The V and J ends lost 3 bases and 1 base respectively, with 18 bases between them. This CDR3 comprises 17 residues. Per germline, CDR1 KGHSH and CDR2 LQKENI. The chain's CDR3 is CASSPFNLRLENTEAFF. CDR3 DNA sequence: TGTGCCAGCTCACCTTTCAACCTGCGGTTGGAGAACACTGAAGCTTTCTTT. The variable domain in full, completed from reference TRBV18 and TRBJ1-1, reads NAGVMQNPRHLVRRRGQEARLRCSPMKGHSHVYWYRQLPEEGLKFMVYLQKENIIDESGMPKERFSAEFPKEGPSILRIQQVVRGDSAAYFCASSPFNLRLENTEAFFGQGTRLTVV.

The chain joins TRBV6-2 or TRBV6-3 to TRBJ1-5; 7 nucleotides match TRBD1. V lost 3 bases to trimming and J lost 3 bases; unmatched junction nucleotides: 5. This CDR3 has 15 amino acids. Looked up from germline, CDR1 is MNHEY and CDR2 is SVGEGT. The CDR3: CASSYSGGTNQPQHF. The CDR3 bases are TGTGCCAGCAGTTATTCAGGGGGGACCAATCAGCCCCAGCATTTT.

This chain joins TRBV19 and TRBJ1-4, with D tentatively TRBD1 (6 bases). Germline lookup yields CDR1 LNHDA and CDR2 SQIVND (reference sequence). Between the trimmed V and J ends, which lost 0 bases and 8 bases, there was a span of 19 bases. The length of the CDR3 is 17 residues. Here the CDR3 reads CASSIDLLAGASEKLFF. Written as DNA, the CDR3 is TGTGCCAGTAGTATAGATCTCCTGGCAGGGGCTTCGGAAAAACTGTTTTTT.

The rearrangement links TRBV29-1 to TRBJ1-1, with D possibly TRBD1 on 5 matching bases. The V gene lost 6 bases and the J gene lost 2 bases, with 13 bases spanning the gap. The CDR3 has 13 amino acids. Germline CDR1 is SQVTM and CDR2 is ANQGSEA. The chain's CDR3 is CSVHRQLNTEAFF. CDR3 nucleotides: TGCAGCGTCCACCGACAGCTTAACACTGAAGCTTTCTTT.

V gene TRBV12-3 or TRBV12-4 combines with J gene TRBJ1-2; no reliable D call. The CDR3 consists of 13 residues. Trimming shortened V by 2 bases and J by 6 bases, and 10 bases separated the two germline ends. CDR3 protein: CASSLREGHGYTF. DNA for the CDR3: TGTGCCAGCAGTTTACGGGAGGGCCATGGCTACACCTTC.

In nucleotides, the CDR3 is TGTGCCAGCAGTTTAGGCGATGAGCAGTTCTTC. As protein: CASSLGDEQFF. The chain couples TRBV12-3 or TRBV12-4 to TRBJ2-1; D is unclear. V lost 1 base, J lost 8 bases, and 3 bases lay in between. The CDR3 spans 11 residues.

The rearrangement links TRBV18 to TRBJ1-1; weak D call: TRBD1 (6 bases). The V and J ends lost 6 bases and 11 bases respectively, with 22 bases between them. Germline CDR1 KGHSH, CDR2 LQKENI. This CDR3 is 14 amino acids long. In DNA form, the CDR3 reads TGTGCCAGCTCGCCCGGACAGAGAAGAATGGGGGCTTTCTTT. Residues: CASSPGQRRMGAFF.

The V gene is TRBV19, the J gene TRBJ1-3; D uncertain. Trimming shortened V by 3 bases and J by 0 bases, and 9 bases separated the two germline ends. The CDR3 is made up of 15 amino acids. Germline V gene data show CDR1 as LNHDA and CDR2 as SQIVND (reference sequence). The CDR3 here is CASSIIGSSGNTIYF. As DNA, the CDR3 is TGTGCCAGTAGTATTATCGGGAGCTCTGGAAACACCATATATTTT.

The chain recombines TRBV6-5 with TRBJ2-7, with a weak D call TRBD1 (6 bases). Germline CDR1 reads MNHEY; CDR2 reads SVGAGI. This CDR3 has 15 residues. Trimming removed 6 bases at V and 6 bases at J, with 21 bases between. Here the CDR3 reads CASRTGTPDAGEQYF. CDR3 sequence (DNA): TGTGCCAGCAGGACCGGGACACCGGATGCAGGCGAGCAGTACTTC.

This chain joins TRBV6-5 and TRBJ1-3; D may be TRBD1 (6 bases). This CDR3 is built from 15 residues. The V gene's germline CDR1 is MNHEY and CDR2 SVGAGI. V lost 0 bases, J lost 9 bases, and 15 bases lay in between. CDR3 sequence: CASSYSGQSLTTIYF. CDR3 nucleotides: TGTGCCAGCAGTTACTCGGGACAATCTCTAACCACCATATATTTT.

The chain carries TRBV10-3 and TRBJ1-1; no definite D call. The CDR3 is 14 amino acids. Trimming removed 3 bases at V and 1 base at J, with 9 bases between. Germline CDR1 reads ENHRY; CDR2 reads SYGVKD. The DNA of the CDR3 is TGTGCCATCAGTGACCCGGGAAGGAACACTGAAGCTTTCTTT. It yields the protein CAISDPGRNTEAFF.

The chain is built from TRBV6-2 or TRBV6-3 and TRBJ2-7, with D perhaps TRBD2 (6 bases). Germline V CDR1 and CDR2: MNHEY, SVGEGT. CDR3 size: 14 residues. Trimming left V 2 bases short and J 4 bases short, with 12 bases between. The CDR3 region is CASSYGLAQYEQYF. DNA for the CDR3: TGTGCCAGCAGTTACGGGCTAGCGCAGTACGAGCAGTACTTC.

The V and J genes are TRBV6-5 and TRBJ1-1, with D possibly TRBD1 on 5 matching bases. The CDR3 is 14 residues long. V was cut by 0 bases and J by 4 bases, with 9 bases left in between. Germline V gives CDR1 MNHEY, CDR2 SVGAGI. This chain's CDR3 is CASSYSIRATEAFF. CDR3 nucleotide sequence: TGTGCCAGCAGTTACTCGATCAGGGCCACTGAAGCTTTCTTT.

The chain combines TRBV6-2 or TRBV6-3 with TRBJ1-3; D unclear. The CDR3 is 17 residues long. Deletions cut 0 bases from V and 2 bases from J, with 14 bases between. The germline V gene has CDR1 MNHEY and CDR2 SVGEGT. The CDR3 DNA reads TGTGCCAGCAGTTACTCCCGAAGCGGCTTCACTGGAAACACCATATATTTT. Translating it yields CASSYSRSGFTGNTIYF.

In this sample, this clone turned up a few times. CDR3 sequence reads: CASSPTIRTSGGRTQYF. DNA for the CDR3: TGTGCCAGCAGCCCGACGATCAGGACTAGCGGGGGGAGAACCCAGTACTTC. The rearrangement joins TRBV7-2 to TRBJ2-5, with 14 bases aligning to TRBD2. V shed 5 bases and J 8 bases; nucleotides not matched to a gene: 13. Germline V gene sequence: CDR1 SGHTA, CDR2 FQGNSA. The CDR3 has 17 amino acids.